Listed here are 11 T cell receptor beta chains from one sample, sequenced in a study of T cell responses to AZD1222 COVID-19 vaccine (dated by TCRdb to about 2021). Sample time point, as interpreted from the label and publication: baseline before first vaccination. The library was generated by the immunoSEQ multiplex PCR assay. The source is immuneACCESS, and TCRdb retained only in-frame sequences with V and J called. Part of the clones is not carried over; for the studies checked, unresolved V genes explain less than half of this, and the remainder is unexplained. Within this sample are around 140,000 clones, with around 90% of them counted one time only. The ten largest account for over 1.5% of the sample. The input for sequencing was peripheral blood, taken on day 0 of AZD1222 vaccination. The receptor source for this set is an adult in good health.

This clone was picked up one time. The V and J genes are TRBV14 and TRBJ2-3; D gene unclear. In germline, CDR1 is SGHDN, CDR2 FVKESK. Trimming removed 1 base from V and 5 bases from J, with 19 bases in between. This CDR3 is 17 amino acids long. CDR3 sequence (DNA): TGTGCCAGCAGCCAAGGAAAGTCTTACCCAGACGGAGATACGCAGTATTTT. Residues: CASSQGKSYPDGDTQYF.

This clone showed up just a few times. The chain links TRBV5-1 to TRBJ1-2; D gene unclear. Trimming removed 4 bases from V and 6 bases from J, with 13 bases in between. Germline V gene sequence: CDR1 SGHRS, CDR2 YFSETQ. The CDR3 loop spans 13 amino acids. The CDR3 DNA sequence: TGCGCCAGCAGCCAGTTGGAGGCGGATGGCTACACCTTC. Translation: CASSQLEADGYTF.

J is TRBJ2-3 and V is TRBV27, with 10 positions matching TRBD2. Germline values: CDR1 MNHEY, CDR2 SMNVEV (reference sequence). The CDR3 runs 16 residues. The ends lost 5 bases at V and 1 base at J; junction bases unmatched: 6. The CDR3 reads CASSPLAGGGTDTQYF. The CDR3 DNA follows: TGTGCCAGCAGTCCGTTAGCGGGAGGCGGCACAGATACGCAGTATTTT.

Comment on this clone: Other DNA variants within this sample encode the same CDR3. The chain carries TRBV7-9 and TRBJ2-5, with D unclear. V was clipped by 2 bases and J by 5 bases, with 6 bases between them. Germline V gene sequence: CDR1 SEHNR, CDR2 FQNEAQ (reference sequence). The CDR3 length is 12 residues. The CDR3 loop reads CASSLQGETQYF. The CDR3 region has the DNA TGTGCCAGCAGCTTACAAGGGGAGACCCAGTACTTC.

The chain joins TRBV7-9 to TRBJ2-6, with D perhaps TRBD1 or TRBD2 (5 bases each). With 5 bases removed from V and 5 bases from J, the gap between germline ends came to 10 bases. The CDR3 totals 14 residues. Germline CDR1 SEHNR, CDR2 FQNEAQ (reference sequence). CDR3 loop: CASSGVGRANVLTF. The CDR3, as DNA: TGTGCCAGCAGCGGGGTGGGACGGGCCAACGTCCTGACTTTC.

V is TRBV5-1 and J is TRBJ2-1; D is unclear. V lost 0 bases to trimming and J lost 6 bases, with 10 bases between them. The germline V gene encodes CDR1 SGHRS and CDR2 YFSETQ. CDR3 length: 14 amino acids. The CDR3 DNA reads TGCGCCAGCAGCTTGGGATGGACCCCCAATGAGCAGTTCTTC. It yields the protein CASSLGWTPNEQFF.

This clone has just a few counts. The chain joins TRBV27 to TRBJ2-7, with D perhaps matching TRBD1 or TRBD2 (6 bases each). CDR1 MNHEY and CDR2 SMNVEV come from the germline V gene (reference sequence). The CDR3 is made up of 15 amino acids. Trimming shortened V by 5 bases and J by 2 bases, and 16 bases separated the two germline ends. CDR3 amino acids: CASSQRGLSTYEQYF. The CDR3 bases are TGTGCCAGCAGTCAACGGGGGCTATCCACCTACGAGCAGTACTTC.

The rearrangement links TRBV18 to TRBJ1-5; D is perhaps TRBD1 (6 bases). The germline V gene encodes CDR1 KGHSH and CDR2 LQKENI. This CDR3 region has 15 residues. V lost 4 bases to trimming and J lost 0 bases, with 10 bases between them. CDR3 in DNA: TGTGCCAGCTCACTAGACAGGTATAGCAATCAGCCCCAGCATTTT. This codes for CASSLDRYSNQPQHF.

The V gene is TRBV30, the J gene TRBJ2-3; no clear D. This CDR3 has 13 amino acids. Between the trimmed V and J ends, which lost 0 bases and 1 base, there was a span of 5 bases. Germline CDR1 and CDR2: GTSNPN and SVGIG (reference sequence). The CDR3 DNA reads TGTGCCTGGAGTGTACGGGGCACAGATACGCAGTATTTT. Amino acids: CAWSVRGTDTQYF.

Of note for this clone: Sequence at one end of the junction differs from germline and may be a read error. This chain joins TRBV4-1 and TRBJ2-1; 12 bases align to TRBD2. The CDR3 is 19 residues long. The germline V gene has CDR1 MGHRA and CDR2 YSYEKL. This CDR3 reads CPSSRLATPSGRAGNEQFF. The CDR3 DNA reads TGCCCCAGCAGCCGGCTCGCCACTCCTAGCGGGAGGGCGGGCAATGAGCAGTTCTTC.

The V call is TRBV18, the J call TRBJ2-5; D unresolved. This CDR3 is built from 11 residues. Germline V gene sequence: CDR1 KGHSH, CDR2 LQKENI. V was clipped by 4 bases and J by 2 bases, with 2 bases between them. The CDR3 sequence is CASSQQETQYF. The CDR3 DNA follows: TGTGCCAGCTCACAACAAGAGACCCAGTACTTC.